This entry lists 22 T cell receptor beta chains sequenced from one sample in a study of blood T cell repertoires in COVID-19. Method: immunoSEQ multiplex PCR; TCRdb's copy keeps in-frame clones and lacks some. The data contain roughly 180,000 clones, about 85% of them singletons. Sequenced material: PBMCs or T cells enriched from blood (not recorded which). All receptors derive from a woman aged 25 to 39 who had recovered from COVID-19.

J is TRBJ1-1 and V is TRBV6-2 or TRBV6-3; a weak D match, TRBD1 (5 bases). CDR1 MNHEY and CDR2 SVGEGT come from the germline V gene. The CDR3 totals 15 residues. The ends were cut back, 5 bases at V and 5 bases at J, with 18 bases in the middle. The DNA of the CDR3 is TGTGCCAGCAGTCCCAGGGAGGGCGGGAGGACTGAAGCTTTCTTT. It specifies CASSPREGGRTEAFF.

V gene TRBV30 combines with J gene TRBJ1-3; tentatively, D is TRBD1 (5 bases). This CDR3 is built from 16 residues. The germline V and J ends were trimmed by 3 bases and 1 base, with 16 bases remaining between them. Germline V gene data show CDR1 as GTSNPN and CDR2 as SVGIG (reference sequence). CDR3 sequence reads: CAWSLRGTWSGNTIYF. CDR3 sequence (DNA): TGTGCCTGGAGCCTCCGCGGGACCTGGTCTGGAAACACCATATATTTT.

V and J are TRBV5-1 and TRBJ1-6; 7 bases are shared with TRBD1. This CDR3 has 17 amino acids. Trimming removed 3 bases from V and 0 bases from J; junction bases left unmatched: 6. CDR1 is SGHRS and CDR2 is YFSETQ in the germline V gene. For the CDR3, the DNA is TGCGCCAGCAGCTCGACCGCAGGGGGCTCCTATAATTCACCCCTCCACTTT. Protein product: CASSSTAGGSYNSPLHF. Full variable domain (outside the CDR3, taken from reference TRBV5-1 and TRBJ1-6): KAGVTQTPRYLIKTRGQQVTLSCSPISGHRSVSWYQQTPGQGLQFLFEYFSETQRNKGNFPGRFSGRQFSNSRSEMNVSTLELGDSALYLCASSSTAGGSYNSPLHFGNGTRLTVT.

This clone was counted once. The chain recombines TRBV7-9 with TRBJ1-4, with D uncertain. The CDR3 totals 14 residues. Germline CDR1 and CDR2: SEHNR and FQNEAQ (reference sequence). The ends were cut back, 4 bases at V and 5 bases at J, with 11 bases in the middle. The DNA for the CDR3 is TGTGCCAGCAGCTCAGGACTGGAGAATGAAAAACTGTTTTTT. Translating it yields CASSSGLENEKLFF.

J is TRBJ1-5 and V is TRBV28; D is unclear. This CDR3 spans 16 amino acids. Trimming left V 6 bases short and J 2 bases short, with 17 bases between. Germline assignment: CDR1 MDHEN and CDR2 SYDVKM. Here the CDR3 reads CASRLVSMGGNQPQHF. In DNA form, the CDR3 reads TGTGCCAGCAGGCTGGTCTCGATGGGAGGCAATCAGCCCCAGCATTTT.

The V and J genes are TRBV6-2 or TRBV6-3 and TRBJ1-1; D is ambiguous. The CDR3 runs 12 residues. Germline V CDR1 and CDR2: MNHEY, SVGEGT. The V gene lost 5 bases and the J gene lost 8 bases, with 12 bases spanning the gap. The CDR3 reads CASSHWTEEAFF. The CDR3, as DNA: TGTGCCAGCAGTCACTGGACTGAGGAAGCTTTCTTT.

V is TRBV4-1 and J is TRBJ2-1, with 7 bases lining up with TRBD2. The length of the CDR3 is 14 residues. In germline, CDR1 is MGHRA, CDR2 YSYEKL. The V gene end was trimmed by 1 base and the J gene end by 4 bases; junction bases not matched to a gene: 1. As DNA, the CDR3 is TGCGCCAGCAGCCAAGGGGACTATTACAATGAGCAGTTCTTC. It is translated as CASSQGDYYNEQFF.

In the case of this clone: In the same sample, other DNA sequences code for this CDR3. The genes are TRBV19 and TRBJ2-2; a weak D match, TRBD1 (6 bases). The CDR3 covers 13 residues. Germline assignment: CDR1 LNHDA and CDR2 SQIVND (reference sequence). V gave up 5 bases and J gave up 5 bases, with 9 bases separating them. The CDR3 nucleotides read TGTGCCAGTAGTCCTACAGGGACCGGGGAGCTGTTTTTT. This codes for CASSPTGTGELFF.

The chain joins TRBV7-9 to TRBJ1-4; 8 bases match TRBD1. CDR1 is SEHNR and CDR2 is FQNEAQ in the germline V gene (reference sequence). V was clipped by 2 bases and J by 8 bases; unmatched bases: 1. CDR3 size: 13 residues. The CDR3 nucleotides read TGTGCCAGCAGCTTATCAGGGGGCGAAAAACTGTTTTTT. The encoded protein is CASSLSGGEKLFF. The complete variable domain, with remaining parts taken from reference TRBV7-9 and TRBJ1-4, reads DTGVSQNPRHKITKRGQNVTFRCDPISEHNRLYWYRQTLGQGPEFLTYFQNEAQLEKSRLLSDRFSAERPKGSFSTLEIQRTEQGDSAMYLCASSLSGGEKLFFGSGTQLSVL.

This clone was seen at least ten times. The genes are TRBV16 and TRBJ1-6; D gene uncertain. Germline CDR1 reads KGHSY; CDR2 reads FQNENV. Trimming shortened V by 6 bases and J by 1 base, and 4 bases separated the two germline ends. This CDR3 is built from 13 residues. The CDR3 spells CASRRSYNSPLHF. In nucleotides, the CDR3 is TGTGCCAGCAGGAGGTCCTATAATTCACCCCTCCACTTT. Drawing the rest from reference TRBV16 and TRBJ1-6, the complete variable domain is GEEVAQTPKHLVRGEGQKAKLYCAPIKGHSYVFWYQQVLKNEFKFLISFQNENVFDETGMPKERFSAKCLPNSPCSLEIQATKLEDSAVYFCASRRSYNSPLHFGNGTRLTVT.

The rearrangement links TRBV5-6 to TRBJ1-1; D unclear. V lost 1 base, J lost 5 bases, and 9 bases lay in between. CDR1 is SGHDT, CDR2 YYEEEE, per germline. The CDR3 runs to 13 residues. The DNA for the CDR3 is TGTGCCAGCAGCTTGCGGGTCGGGACTGAAGCTTTCTTT. Protein product: CASSLRVGTEAFF.

The J gene is TRBJ2-1, the V gene TRBV7-2; 7 nucleotides agree with TRBD2. Unmatched junction bases numbered 2, after V lost 1 base and J lost 2 bases. Germline V lookup: CDR1 SGHTA, CDR2 FQGNSA. This CDR3 comprises 15 residues. CDR3 protein: CASSLGLAAYNEQFF. CDR3 sequence (DNA): TGTGCCAGCAGCTTAGGGCTAGCGGCCTACAATGAGCAGTTCTTC.

The chain couples TRBV7-9 to TRBJ2-2; 7 positions agree with TRBD1. The CDR3 covers 15 residues. Per the germline V gene, CDR1 is SEHNR and CDR2 is FQNEAQ (reference sequence). V trimming: 5 bases; J trimming: 7 bases; junction bases outside the gene matches: 10. CDR3 in amino acids: CASSHAGQVVGELFF. The CDR3 coding sequence is TGTGCCAGCAGCCACGCAGGACAGGTCGTCGGGGAGCTGTTTTTT.

The chain recombines TRBV2 with TRBJ1-5; 10 bases line up with TRBD1. CDR1 SNHLY and CDR2 FYNNEI come from the germline V gene. The CDR3 consists of 15 residues. With 5 bases clipped from V and 3 bases from J, the junction kept 4 bases outside the gene matches. Here the CDR3 reads CASSPGTGVNQPQHF. In nucleotides, the CDR3 is TGTGCCAGCAGTCCCGGGACAGGGGTCAATCAGCCCCAGCATTTT.

There are a few counts of this clone. The V call is TRBV24-1, the J call TRBJ1-2, with a weak D call TRBD1 (5 bases). Germline values: CDR1 KGHDR, CDR2 SFDVKD. The V gene lost 5 bases and the J gene lost 4 bases, with 10 bases spanning the gap. This CDR3 comprises 13 residues. The CDR3 spells CATSVRGSYGYTF. Here the CDR3 DNA reads TGTGCCACCAGTGTGCGGGGCAGCTATGGCTACACCTTC.

To note about this clone: Other DNA sequences in this sample translate to the same CDR3. The rearrangement uses TRBV19 and TRBJ1-1, with 7 bases identical to TRBD1. V lost 5 bases and J lost 1; bases outside the gene matches: 1. Germline assignment: CDR1 LNHDA and CDR2 SQIVND (reference sequence). The CDR3 is 13 residues long. The CDR3 loop is CASSRTGNTEAFF. DNA of the CDR3: TGTGCCAGTAGTCGGACAGGGAACACTGAAGCTTTCTTT.

The CDR3 region is CASSVDRDYGYTF. Here the CDR3 DNA reads TGTGCCAGCAGCGTGGACAGGGACTATGGCTACACCTTC. The chain carries TRBV7-2 and TRBJ1-2; 8 bases line up with TRBD1. Germline V CDR1 and CDR2: SGHTA, FQGNSA. The CDR3 length is 13 residues. J gave up 3 bases and V 5 bases, and 2 bases lay outside the gene matches.

The chain has TRBV2 and TRBJ1-1; 9 nucleotides line up with TRBD1. CDR1 SNHLY and CDR2 FYNNEI come from the germline V gene. The CDR3 has 13 amino acids. The junction had 5 bases not matched to a gene; V was cut back by 6 bases and J by 6 bases. The CDR3 region has the DNA TGTGCCAGCAGACAGGACAGGGGACCTGAAGCTTTCTTT. This gives the protein CASRQDRGPEAFF.

V usage is TRBV4-2 and J usage is TRBJ2-7; no clear D gene. Germline V lookup: CDR1 LGHNA, CDR2 YNFKEQ. This CDR3 comprises 13 residues. Trimming removed 1 base at V and 3 bases at J, with 7 bases between. The chain's CDR3 is CASSQGNSYEQYF. CDR3 sequence (DNA): TGTGCCAGCAGCCAAGGCAACAGCTACGAGCAGTACTTC.

This clone was recorded only once. The V and J genes are TRBV30 and TRBJ1-1; 7 bases match TRBD1. With V trimmed by 3 bases and J by 8 bases, 15 bases remained unmatched. The CDR3 extends over 15 amino acids. The germline V gene has CDR1 GTSNPN and CDR2 SVGIG (reference sequence). In DNA form, the CDR3 reads TGTGCCTGGAGCGAGGGGTATACAGGGGTTATAGAAGCTTTCTTT. Encoded protein: CAWSEGYTGVIEAFF.

The chain has TRBV7-9 and TRBJ1-5; no definite D call. Germline values: CDR1 SEHNR, CDR2 FQNEAQ (reference sequence). The CDR3 spans 15 residues. Trimming cost V 2 bases and J 1 base, with 9 bases left between them. For the CDR3, the DNA is TGTGCCAGCAGCTTAACGGGTCGGAGCAATCAGCCCCAGCATTTT. Translated: CASSLTGRSNQPQHF.

This chain uses TRBV6-7 with TRBJ2-1; 10 bases fit TRBD2. TRBV6-7 falls under the ORF class, with uncertain function. V trimming: 7 bases; J trimming: 5 bases; junction bases outside the gene matches: 14. The CDR3 has 17 residues. The chain's CDR3 is CASTDTFLAGVNNEQFF. The CDR3 DNA sequence: TGTGCCAGCACTGATACCTTCCTAGCGGGGGTGAACAATGAGCAGTTCTTC.